This T cell receptor (beta chain) derives from a study of T cell responses to AZD1222 COVID-19 vaccine. Study-level results: Unmutated variant regions are reportedly the target of nearly half of TCRs that are spike-specific. Spike-specific TCR breadth and depth were elevated following two AZD1222 doses. Repertoire sampling was restricted to post-peak T cell response timepoints.

Assay: immunoSEQ multiplex PCR; the TCRdb copy retains only in-frame clones and omits some. The data contain 180,000 or so clones, more than 70% of them singletons. Samples with a second dose at about 4 or about 12 weeks were pooled together. The CDR3 contains 12 residues. V was cut by 0 bases and J by 8 bases, with 8 bases left in between. Germline CDR1 and CDR2: SGHRS and YFSETQ. On this clone itself: Its target is not known.

The starting material was peripheral blood, obtained 28 days after the second AZD1222 dose. The receptor was isolated from an adult who received the AZD1222 COVID-19 vaccine. V usage is TRBV5-1 and J usage is TRBJ1-2; D remains ambiguous. CDR3 sequence: CASSLDGSGYTF. CDR3 bases: TGCGCCAGCAGCTTGGACGGGAGCGGCTACACCTTC.